This TCR beta chain was sequenced in a study of T cell responses to AZD1222 COVID-19 vaccine. Overall study results and limits: In a largely white British group with more females than males, clonal diversity was possibly underestimated. Close to half of spike-specific TCRs reportedly recognize unmutated variant regions.

Generated by immunoSEQ multiplex PCR, the TCRdb table keeps only in-frame clones and is missing some. The sample has roughly 100,000 clones, roughly 87% seen once. From germline, CDR1 is LNHDA and CDR2 SQIVND (reference sequence). The germline V and J ends were trimmed by 6 bases and 3 bases, with 15 bases remaining between them. CDR3 size: 15 residues. For this clone: Its target is unknown.

Whether given at about 4 or about 12 weeks, second doses were pooled. The clonotype originates from an adult who received the AZD1222 COVID-19 vaccine. Specimen: peripheral blood, collected 28 days after the second AZD1222 dose. The chain has TRBV19 and TRBJ1-5, with D perhaps TRBD1 (6 bases). CDR3 in DNA: TGTGCCAGTAGAGAAATACAGGGTTCCAATCAGCCCCAGCATTTT. It yields the protein CASREIQGSNQPQHF.